The present entry profiles one T cell receptor (beta chain) with its context. Its antigen remains unidentified. These data belong to a study of T cell responses to AZD1222 COVID-19 vaccine. The study, taken as a whole, reports: Clonal diversity was possibly underestimated, and the donors were mostly white British, with more females.

TCRdb's copy holds only in-frame clones and misses some; the assay was immunoSEQ multiplex PCR. The repertoire holds tens of thousands of clones, 90% seen once, with under 5% in the top ten. Germline values: CDR1 LGHDT, CDR2 YNNKEL (reference sequence). V lost 4 bases, J lost 0 bases, and 7 bases stayed unmatched. The CDR3 totals 17 residues. The source was peripheral blood, collected on day 0 of AZD1222 vaccination. The V gene is TRBV3-1 (or the pseudogene TRBV3-2), the J gene TRBJ2-5; 11 bases fit TRBD2. The receptor was derived from an adult in good health. CDR3 in amino acids: CASSLPTSGGHQETQYF. The DNA for the CDR3 is TGTGCCAGCAGCCTACCTACTAGCGGGGGTCACCAAGAGACCCAGTACTTC.